A single sample gave rise to the 14 T cell receptor beta chains below, sequenced in a study of OX40 agonist ivuxolimab in advanced cancers. TCRdb's copy holds only in-frame clones and misses some; the assay was immunoSEQ multiplex PCR. This sample yields around 72,000 clones, of which 80% are seen a single time; 8.2% belongs to the top ten. Sequencing was performed on CD4+ or CD8+ T cells sorted from blood, taken in a trial of the OX40 agonist ivuxolimab. The receptors originated from an adult with an advanced solid tumor such as melanoma, head and neck, liver or kidney cancer.

The chain is built from TRBV5-4 and TRBJ2-2; D gene ambiguous. Germline lookup yields CDR1 SGHNT and CDR2 YYREEE (reference sequence). Trimming removed 4 bases at V and 0 bases at J, with 7 bases between. CDR3 size: 14 residues. The chain's CDR3 is CASSIRTNTGELFF. CDR3 coding DNA: TGTGCCAGCAGCATCCGGACGAACACCGGGGAGCTGTTTTTT.

The rearrangement uses TRBV7-2 and TRBJ1-3; D possibly corresponds to TRBD1 (5 bases). Per the germline V gene, CDR1 is SGHTA and CDR2 is FQGNSA. This CDR3 comprises 15 residues. Trimming stripped 5 bases from V and 0 bases from J, with 11 bases between. The CDR3 coding sequence is TGTGCCAGCAGCCAGGGACCGAACTCTGGAAACACCATATATTTT. It is translated as CASSQGPNSGNTIYF. Full variable domain (remainder filled in from reference TRBV7-2 and TRBJ1-3): GAGVSQSPSNKVTEKGKDVELRCDPISGHTALYWYRQSLGQGLEFLIYFQGNSAPDKSGLPSDRFSAERTGGSVSTLTIQRTQQEDSAVYLCASSQGPNSGNTIYFGEGSWLTVV.

This chain uses TRBV27 with TRBJ2-1; the D gene is possibly TRBD2 (5 bases). Germline V lookup: CDR1 MNHEY, CDR2 SMNVEV (reference sequence). V lost 3 bases, J lost 0 bases, and 9 bases lay in between. The CDR3 is made up of 15 amino acids. CDR3 nucleotides: TGTGCCAGCAGTTTTAGCGTAAGCTCCTACAATGAGCAGTTCTTC. Its protein is CASSFSVSSYNEQFF.

The CDR3 protein is CASSATRTGLEGVNNEQFF. The CDR3, as DNA: TGTGCCAGCAGTGCAACTAGGACGGGACTGGAGGGGGTTAACAATGAGCAGTTCTTC. This chain connects TRBV2 to TRBJ2-1; D is tentatively TRBD1 or TRBD2 (6 bases each). CDR3 size: 19 residues. V lost 4 bases and J 5 bases, leaving 27 bases between the germline ends. In germline, CDR1 is SNHLY, CDR2 FYNNEI. Looking up the rest from reference TRBV2 and TRBJ2-1 gives the full variable domain: EPEVTQTPSHQVTQMGQEVILRCVPISNHLYFYWYRQILGQKVEFLVSFYNNEISEKSEIFDDQFSVERPDGSNFTLKIRSTKLEDSAMYFCASSATRTGLEGVNNEQFFGPGTRLTVL.

The chain employs TRBV6-5 and TRBJ2-1; the match to TRBD2 covers 10 bases. With 0 bases clipped from V and 13 bases from J, the junction kept 3 bases outside the gene matches. Germline assignment: CDR1 MNHEY and CDR2 SVGAGI. The CDR3 totals 13 residues. The CDR3 region has the DNA TGTGCCAGCAGTTACTCAGAGCGGGGGGGACAGTTCTTC. Translating it yields CASSYSERGGQFF.

In its sample, this clone was seen a few times. V and J are TRBV2 and TRBJ1-5, with no clear D. The CDR3 loop spans 14 amino acids. The V end lost 4 bases, the J end lost 2 bases, and 9 bases lay between the germline ends. Germline-derived CDR1 and CDR2 are SNHLY and FYNNEI. The DNA for the CDR3 is TGTGCCAGCAGTGCTTTTAGCGGCAATCAGCCCCAGCATTTT. Protein product: CASSAFSGNQPQHF.

J is TRBJ1-3 and V is TRBV9; TRBD1 aligns across 8 bases. With V trimmed by 4 bases and J by 1 base, 10 bases remained unmatched. This CDR3 has 17 residues. CDR1 and CDR2 from the germline V gene are SGDLS and YYNGEE. CDR3 DNA sequence: TGTGCCAGCAGCCCAGGGACAGGTCTTCTTTCTGGAAACACCATATATTTT. Translated, it gives CASSPGTGLLSGNTIYF.

The chain combines TRBV28 with TRBJ2-7; D may be TRBD2 (6 bases). Per the germline V gene, CDR1 is MDHEN and CDR2 is SYDVKM. CDR3 size: 15 residues. Trimming took off 7 bases at V and 1 base at J, with 17 bases between the two ends. The CDR3 protein is CASTEGTVKSYEQYF. For the CDR3, the DNA is TGTGCCAGCACGGAGGGGACGGTGAAATCCTACGAGCAGTACTTC.

The V call is TRBV27, the J call TRBJ1-1, with no clear D. Germline CDR1 MNHEY, CDR2 SMNVEV (reference sequence). The CDR3 is 13 residues long. V lost 3 bases to trimming and J lost 2 bases, with 7 bases between them. The chain's CDR3 is CASSLNRNTEAFF. The CDR3 nucleotides read TGTGCCAGCAGTTTGAATAGAAACACTGAAGCTTTCTTT.

The J gene is TRBJ2-3, the V gene TRBV28; possibly TRBD2 for D (5 bases). The germline V gene encodes CDR1 MDHEN and CDR2 SYDVKM. V shed 9 bases and J shed 1 base, with 11 bases lying between them. The CDR3 is 13 residues long. CDR3 DNA: TGTGCCAGTAGCGCCCCAGGCACAGATACGCAGTATTTT. Protein product: CASSAPGTDTQYF.

The chain has TRBV27 and TRBJ1-5; 7 bases match TRBD1. This CDR3 has 14 amino acids. Looked up from germline, CDR1 is MNHEY and CDR2 is SMNVEV (reference sequence). J gave up 4 bases and V 2 bases, and 2 bases lay outside the gene matches. The chain's CDR3 is CASSLGRGNQPQHF. Here the CDR3 DNA reads TGTGCCAGCAGTTTAGGCAGGGGGAATCAGCCCCAGCATTTT.

This chain connects TRBV19 to TRBJ1-4; D remains unclear. CDR1 LNHDA and CDR2 SQIVND come from the germline V gene (reference sequence). V was shortened by 2 bases and J by 7 bases, with 14 bases between the two germline ends. This CDR3 is built from 15 residues. The CDR3 sequence is CASSIRKGTAEKLFF. Here the CDR3 DNA reads TGTGCCAGTAGTATAAGAAAGGGTACGGCTGAAAAACTGTTTTTT. Filled out from reference TRBV19 and TRBJ1-4, the complete variable domain reads DGGITQSPKYLFRKEGQNVTLSCEQNLNHDAMYWYRQDPGQGLRLIYYSQIVNDFQKGDIAEGYSVSREKKESFPLTVTSAQKNPTAFYLCASSIRKGTAEKLFFGSGTQLSVL.

This sequence joins TRBV5-1 and TRBJ1-1; D not certain. Germline-derived CDR1 and CDR2 are SGHRS and YFSETQ. Trimming removed 1 base from V and 5 bases from J, with 15 bases in between. The CDR3 length is 15 residues. The DNA of the CDR3 is TGCGCCAGCAGCTTGTCCCCCGGGTCGGGTACTGAAGCTTTCTTT. It specifies CASSLSPGSGTEAFF.

The table lists this clone with a count of one. The gene calls are TRBV7-2 and TRBJ2-1; 7 bases match TRBD1. The germline V gene encodes CDR1 SGHTA and CDR2 FQGNSA. The CDR3 has 14 amino acids. V shed 1 base, J shed 5 bases, and the junction held 2 bases outside the gene matches. CDR3 bases: TGTGCCAGCAGCTTAGGGACAGGAAACAATGAGCAGTTCTTC. Protein product: CASSLGTGNNEQFF.